What follows are 16 T cell receptor beta chains derived from one specimen sequenced in a study of cytomegalovirus exposure and HLA in healthy donors. PCR involved 60 Vbeta and 13 Jbeta primers. Sequencing was performed with immunoSEQ multiplex PCR; in TCRdb, only in-frame clones are kept and a portion is missing. This table holds roughly 140,000 clones, under 70% found once. Sequences were obtained from PBMCs. Receptors were obtained from a woman between 25 and 40 years old in good health and CMV-seropositive.

V and J are TRBV4-1 and TRBJ1-1, with TRBD1 as a possible D gene (5 bases). Trimming shortened V by 0 bases and J by 4 bases, and 12 bases separated the two germline ends. The CDR3 has 15 amino acids. Germline V gene data show CDR1 as MGHRA and CDR2 as YSYEKL. The CDR3 loop reads CASSQDHSGGTEAFF. CDR3 DNA sequence: TGCGCCAGCAGCCAAGATCACTCCGGGGGCACTGAAGCTTTCTTT.

In this sample, this clone turned up once. The chain employs TRBV27 and TRBJ1-5; D unclear. Germline CDR1 and CDR2: MNHEY and SMNVEV (reference sequence). There are 15 residues in the CDR3. Trimming took off 6 bases at V and 7 bases at J, with 19 bases between the two ends. CDR3 protein: CASRAVRSGDQPQHF. In DNA, the CDR3 is TGTGCCAGCAGAGCGGTCCGGTCAGGTGACCAGCCCCAGCATTTT.

J is TRBJ2-2 and V is TRBV27; 7 bases align to TRBD1. The CDR3 length is 16 residues. Trimming at V came to 4 bases and at J to 0 bases, leaving 5 bases not matched to a gene. Germline CDR1 MNHEY, CDR2 SMNVEV (reference sequence). Written as DNA, the CDR3 is TGTGCCAGCAGTTGGGACAGTTTCGCGAACACCGGGGAGCTGTTTTTT. Translation: CASSWDSFANTGELFF.

The chain couples TRBV6-4 to TRBJ2-1; 9 positions match TRBD2. The CDR3 consists of 14 residues. Germline CDR1 reads MRHNA; CDR2 reads SNTAGT. J gave up 9 bases and V 4 bases, and 7 bases lay outside the gene matches. The CDR3 reads CASSASGILTEQFF. The CDR3 DNA is TGTGCCAGCAGTGCTAGCGGGATTTTAACTGAGCAGTTCTTC.

The chain carries TRBV6-1 and TRBJ2-5, with TRBD2 as a possible D gene (5 bases). Per the germline V gene, CDR1 is MNHNS and CDR2 is SASEGT. The CDR3 runs 14 residues. Trimming pared 6 bases from V and 5 bases from J, leaving 16 bases between. The CDR3 loop reads CASSPGMGAETQYF. CDR3 bases: TGTGCCAGCAGCCCGGGGATGGGTGCGGAGACCCAGTACTTC.

The V and J genes are TRBV6-5 and TRBJ2-5; TRBD2 is a possible D gene (5 bases). V lost 5 bases, J lost 5 bases, and 18 bases lay in between. Germline values: CDR1 MNHEY, CDR2 SVGAGI. This CDR3 comprises 15 residues. The CDR3 DNA reads as TGTGCCAGCAGTCCCCCCGGGATTCGCGGGGAGACCCAGTACTTC. Its protein is CASSPPGIRGETQYF.

The chain employs TRBV11-2 and TRBJ2-5, with TRBD1 matching 7 bases. This CDR3 has 15 residues. Germline trimming cut 4 bases from V and 1 base from J; bases unmatched to any gene: 6. Germline assignment: CDR1 SGHAT and CDR2 FQNNGV. CDR3 sequence: CASSYTWDSQETQYF. In DNA form, the CDR3 reads TGTGCCAGCAGCTATACGTGGGACAGCCAAGAGACCCAGTACTTC.

This chain links TRBV5-6 with TRBJ2-5, with TRBD2 matching 11 bases. The CDR3 is 15 residues long. Looked up from germline, CDR1 is SGHDT and CDR2 is YYEEEE. V was clipped by 3 bases and J by 7 bases; unmatched bases: 8. The CDR3 DNA follows: TGTGCCAGCAGCTGGAAGACTAGCGGGGTAGGGACCCAGTACTTC. This translates into CASSWKTSGVGTQYF.

V gene TRBV11-2 combines with J gene TRBJ1-2, with 8 bases matching TRBD1. The CDR3 has 13 residues. Trimming removed 5 bases from V and 8 bases from J; junction bases left unmatched: 7. Looked up from germline, CDR1 is SGHAT and CDR2 is FQNNGV. The CDR3 nucleotides read TGTGCCAGCAGCCGCGGACAGGGATCGGGCTACACCTTC. Its translation is CASSRGQGSGYTF.

This clone was seen a few times. This chain uses TRBV5-6 with TRBJ2-5; TRBD1 might be the D (5 bases). With 0 bases removed from V and 4 bases from J, the gap between germline ends came to 10 bases. The germline V gene encodes CDR1 SGHDT and CDR2 YYEEEE. The length of the CDR3 is 14 residues. The CDR3 region has the DNA TGTGCCAGCAGCTTGGCCGGACATGGAGAGACCCAGTACTTC. It translates to CASSLAGHGETQYF.

The gene calls are TRBV6-5 and TRBJ1-2; no reliable D call. This CDR3 has 12 residues. Trimming took off 8 bases at V and 4 bases at J, with 11 bases between the two ends. CDR1 is MNHEY and CDR2 is SVGAGI in the germline V gene. CDR3 sequence reads: CASRREAYGYTF. CDR3 DNA sequence: TGTGCCAGCCGCCGGGAAGCCTATGGCTACACCTTC.

This clone was detected a few times. The chain carries TRBV15 and TRBJ1-1, with D uncertain. CDR1 LNHNV and CDR2 YYDKDF come from the germline V gene (reference sequence). V gave up 0 bases and J gave up 4 bases, with 12 bases separating them. The CDR3 covers 15 residues. CDR3 amino acids: CATSRDAKGGTEAFF. CDR3 DNA sequence: TGTGCCACCAGCAGAGATGCAAAAGGCGGCACTGAAGCTTTCTTT. Drawing the rest from reference TRBV15 and TRBJ1-1, the complete variable domain is DAMVIQNPRYQVTQFGKPVTLSCSQTLNHNVMYWYQQKSSQAPKLLFHYYDKDFNNEADTPDNFQSRRPNTSFCFLDIRSPGLGDTAMYLCATSRDAKGGTEAFFGQGTRLTVV.

This clone showed up just a few times. The CDR3: CASSDYGPASGVLNEQFF. The DNA of the CDR3 is TGTGCCAGCAGTGATTATGGCCCGGCTAGCGGCGTTCTCAATGAGCAGTTCTTC. The chain recombines TRBV2 with TRBJ2-1; 7 bases fit TRBD2. The CDR3 extends over 18 amino acids. Germline V gene lookup returns CDR1 SNHLY and CDR2 FYNNEI. V shed 3 bases and J 6 bases; nucleotides not matched to a gene: 17.

As for this clone: Other DNA sequences of this sample code for an identical CDR3. The gene calls are TRBV7-7 and TRBJ2-7; 12 bases are shared with TRBD1. V dropped 5 bases and J dropped 6; count of bases not matched to a gene: 5. Germline lookup yields CDR1 SSHAT and CDR2 FNYEAQ (reference sequence). This CDR3 spans 14 amino acids. CDR3 sequence reads: CASSTGQGAGEQYF. The CDR3 nucleotides are TGTGCCAGCAGCACGGGACAGGGGGCAGGCGAGCAGTACTTC.

This chain links TRBV19 with TRBJ2-7; the match to TRBD1 covers 9 bases. Germline CDR1 LNHDA, CDR2 SQIVND (reference sequence). Unmatched junction bases numbered 7, after V lost 4 bases and J lost 0 bases. The CDR3 consists of 16 residues. In DNA form, the CDR3 reads TGTGCCAGTAGTAGAACCCCGGGACAGGGCTCCTACGAGCAGTACTTC. Translation: CASSRTPGQGSYEQYF.

This chain uses TRBV7-9 with TRBJ1-2; TRBD1 is a possible D gene (6 bases). CDR3 length: 15 residues. Germline assignment: CDR1 SEHNR and CDR2 FQNEAQ (reference sequence). V was shortened by 0 bases and J by 2 bases, with 10 bases between the two germline ends. CDR3 residues: CASSLAQGPNYGYTF. DNA for the CDR3: TGTGCCAGCAGCTTAGCCCAGGGGCCCAACTATGGCTACACCTTC. Together with reference TRBV7-9 and TRBJ1-2, the CDR3 gives the full variable domain: DTGVSQNPRHKITKRGQNVTFRCDPISEHNRLYWYRQTLGQGPEFLTYFQNEAQLEKSRLLSDRFSAERPKGSFSTLEIQRTEQGDSAMYLCASSLAQGPNYGYTFGSGTRLTVV.